The clone carrying this T cell receptor beta chain was recorded only once. What it binds is not known. The data stem from a study of shared clonotypes between healthy human individuals. CD4+ cell separation produced CD45RA+ naive and CD45RA-negative memory subsets. The assay was immunoSEQ multiplex PCR, and TCRdb's table has in-frame clones only and misses some. The sample consists of about 1,500,000 clones, roughly 96% of them appearing once. Study-wide results and caveats: Owing to a small donor count, the genetic and exposure-history diversity represented was limited. What rarefaction showed was incomplete sorted-subset sequencing despite large depth. Shared clonotypes: roughly 5% naive CD4, around 3.5% naive CD8, 2.3% memory CD4, 0.4% to 0.45% memory CD8.

Germline lookup yields CDR1 SGHTA and CDR2 FQGTGA. With 0 bases removed from V and 3 bases from J, the gap between germline ends came to 5 bases. This CDR3 has 14 amino acids. Sequenced sample: naive CD4+ T cells sorted from blood. Subset denoted: CD45RA+ positively selected. The TCR was taken from a young man in good health. V gene TRBV7-3 combines with J gene TRBJ2-2; no reliable D call. Here the CDR3 DNA reads TGTGCCAGCAGCTTAACTTCTGACACCGGGGAGCTGTTTTTT. Protein product: CASSLTSDTGELFF.